This T cell receptor (beta chain) was profiled in a study of blood T cell repertoires in COVID-19. Generated by immunoSEQ multiplex PCR, the TCRdb table keeps only in-frame clones and is missing some. The repertoire holds hundreds of thousands of clones, with about 87% as singletons. In germline, CDR1 is MNHEY, CDR2 SVGAGI. Trimming shortened V by 6 bases and J by 0 bases, and 6 bases separated the two germline ends. The CDR3 sequence is 14 residues long. Seattle-derived patients entered the study during active infection and were followed longitudinally. This TCR was sampled from a woman between 45 and 65 years old with COVID-19, enrolled during active disease. Sequencing was performed on peripheral blood. The V gene is TRBV6-5, the J gene TRBJ1-6; D unresolved. The CDR3 here is CASRLSSYNSPLHF. The DNA of the CDR3 is TGTGCCAGCAGACTGAGCTCCTATAATTCACCCCTCCACTTT.